The rows below give T cell receptor beta chains drawn from one sample of a study of response to subunit inactivated influenza vaccine. TCRdb called the RT-PCR reads again in MiXCR, with one record for every CDR3 protein. The data contain almost 600,000 distinct CDR3 sequences, approximately 14% of them singletons. Sequencing was performed on PBMCs from blood, taken roughly 12 days after vaccination. These receptors came from a man aged 45-60 years who received an inactivated influenza vaccine. Each CDR3 is given with its conserved first and last residue. Each record gives: D gene, clone size, J gene, V gene, CDR3 protein, CDR3 DNA. D genes are given only for firm matches. Clone sizes are given selectively: once, few, many, or a class where the clone is expanded.

NA | few | TRBJ1-2 | TRBV20-1 | CSARGTRYGYTF | TGCAGTGCCCGGGGCACACGCTATGGCTACACCTTC
NA | many | TRBJ2-7 | TRBV12-3/TRBV12-4 | CASSLGGGGSYEQYF | TGTGCCAGCAGTTTAGGTGGGGGTGGCTCCTACGAGCAGTACTTC
TRBD2 | few | TRBJ2-7 | TRBV20-1 | CSAIPSGRAGYEQYF | TGCAGTGCGATACCTAGCGGGAGGGCCGGATACGAGCAGTACTTC
NA | NA | TRBJ2-7 | TRBV5-1 | CASSLAEGDPRSPLYEQYF | TGCGCCAGCAGCTTGGCCGAAGGGGACCCACGGAGCCCTCTTTACGAGCAGTACTTC
TRBD2 | few | TRBJ2-7 | TRBV12-3/TRBV12-4 | CASSLGTSDEQYF | TGTGCCAGCAGTTTAGGGACTAGCGACGAGCAGTACTTC
TRBD1 | NA | TRBJ1-6 | TRBV7-9 | CASSPPRTGGFSPLHF | TGTGCCAGCAGCCCCCCACGGACAGGGGGATTTTCACCCCTCCACTTT
NA | NA | TRBJ2-7 | TRBV29-1 | CSAQLTGPNYEQYF | TGCAGCGCTCAATTGACAGGACCGAATTACGAGCAGTACTTC
NA | NA | TRBJ2-3 | TRBV11-2 | CASSFPQGGDTQYF | TGTGCCAGCAGCTTCCCACAGGGTGGAGATACGCAGTATTTT
NA | NA | TRBJ2-7 | TRBV7-6 | CASSPQIQGSAVNEQYF | TGTGCCAGCAGCCCTCAAATCCAGGGGAGCGCCGTCAACGAGCAGTACTTC
NA | NA | TRBJ1-4 | TRBV28 | CASSLSAEKLFF | TGTGCCAGCAGTTTATCGGCGGAAAAACTGTTTTTT
NA | NA | TRBJ2-5 | TRBV7-6 | CASSLYVGLGETQYF | TGTGCCAGCAGCTTATATGTGGGTTTGGGGGAGACCCAGTACTTC
TRBD2 | NA | TRBJ2-1 | TRBV12-3/TRBV12-4 | CASSWRQGLAGGYNEQFF | TGTGCCAGCAGTTGGAGACAGGGACTAGCGGGAGGGTACAATGAGCAGTTCTTC
NA | many | TRBJ1-1 | TRBV7-8 | CASSLGGVMNTEAFF | TGTGCCAGCAGCTTAGGTGGGGTCATGAACACTGAAGCTTTCTTT
NA | NA | TRBJ1-2 | TRBV7-9 | CASSLGFWGGYTF | TGTGCCAGCAGCTTGGGGTTTTGGGGTGGCTACACCTTC
NA | few | TRBJ1-2 | TRBV5-1 | CASSWGQTNYGYTF | TGCGCCAGCAGCTGGGGCCAGACTAACTATGGCTACACCTTC
NA | NA | TRBJ2-5 | TRBV5-1 | CASMRGRQETQYF | TGCGCCAGCATGAGGGGGAGACAAGAGACCCAGTACTTC
TRBD2 | NA | TRBJ2-1 | TRBV11-2 | CASTMGGAGSSYNEQFF | TGTGCCAGCACCATGGGGGGAGCGGGGAGCTCCTACAATGAGCAGTTCTTC
NA | few | TRBJ1-5 | TRBV20-1 | CSAPRSDSNQPQHF | TGCAGTGCTCCGAGGAGTGATAGCAATCAGCCCCAGCATTTT
NA | many | TRBJ2-6 | TRBV5-1 | CASSPSGANVLTF | TGCGCCAGCAGCCCGTCTGGGGCCAACGTCCTGACTTTC
NA | many | TRBJ1-2 | TRBV25-1 | CASSTTIEGNYGYTF | TGTGCCAGCAGCACGACAATCGAGGGGAACTATGGCTACACCTTC
TRBD1 | few | TRBJ1-5 | TRBV12-3/TRBV12-4 | CASSLGDRGLPMHF | TGTGCCAGCAGTTTAGGGGACAGGGGGCTTCCGATGCATTTT
NA | few | TRBJ1-1 | TRBV28 | CASGSGTMNTEAFF | TGTGCCAGCGGTTCCGGGACAATGAACACTGAAGCTTTCTTT
NA | NA | TRBJ1-4 | TRBV12-3/TRBV12-4 | CASSPDKKLFF | TGTGCCAGCAGTCCAGACAAAAAACTGTTTTTT
NA | few | TRBJ2-7 | TRBV9 | CASSGGVGSYEQYF | TGTGCCAGCAGCGGGGGGGTAGGGTCCTACGAGCAGTACTTC